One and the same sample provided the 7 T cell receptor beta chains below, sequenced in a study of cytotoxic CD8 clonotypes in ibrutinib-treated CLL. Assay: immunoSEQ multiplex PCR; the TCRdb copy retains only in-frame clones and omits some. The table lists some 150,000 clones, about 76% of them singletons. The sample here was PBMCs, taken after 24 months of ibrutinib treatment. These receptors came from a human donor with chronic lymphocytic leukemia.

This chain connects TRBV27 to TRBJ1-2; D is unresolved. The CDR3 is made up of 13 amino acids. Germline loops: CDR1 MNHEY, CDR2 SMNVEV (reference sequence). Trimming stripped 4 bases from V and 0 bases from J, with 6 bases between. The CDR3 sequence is CASSSGPNYGYTF. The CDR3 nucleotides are TGTGCCAGCAGTTCCGGCCCTAACTATGGCTACACCTTC.

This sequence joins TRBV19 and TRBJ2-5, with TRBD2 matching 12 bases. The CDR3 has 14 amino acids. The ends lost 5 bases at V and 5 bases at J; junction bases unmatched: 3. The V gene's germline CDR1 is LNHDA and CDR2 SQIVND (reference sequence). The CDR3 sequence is CASSPGLAGETQYF. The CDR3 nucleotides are TGTGCCAGTAGTCCAGGACTAGCGGGGGAGACCCAGTACTTC.

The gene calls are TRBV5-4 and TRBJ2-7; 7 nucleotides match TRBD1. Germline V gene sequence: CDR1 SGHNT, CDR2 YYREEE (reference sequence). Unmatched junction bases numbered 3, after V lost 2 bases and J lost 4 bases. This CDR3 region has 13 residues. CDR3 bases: TGTGCCAGCAGCTTTACAGGGGAGTACGAGCAGTACTTC. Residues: CASSFTGEYEQYF. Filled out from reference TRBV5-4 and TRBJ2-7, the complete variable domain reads ETGVTQSPTHLIKTRGQQVTLRCSSQSGHNTVSWYQQALGQGPQFIFQYYREEENGRGNFPPRFSGLQFPNYSSELNVNALELDDSALYLCASSFTGEYEQYFGPGTRLTVT.

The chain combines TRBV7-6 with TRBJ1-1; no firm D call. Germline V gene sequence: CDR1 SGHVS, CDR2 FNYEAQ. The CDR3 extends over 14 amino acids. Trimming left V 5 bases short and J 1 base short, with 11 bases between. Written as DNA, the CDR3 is TGTGCCAGCAGCCTAACTTCAGGGAACACTGAAGCTTTCTTT. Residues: CASSLTSGNTEAFF.

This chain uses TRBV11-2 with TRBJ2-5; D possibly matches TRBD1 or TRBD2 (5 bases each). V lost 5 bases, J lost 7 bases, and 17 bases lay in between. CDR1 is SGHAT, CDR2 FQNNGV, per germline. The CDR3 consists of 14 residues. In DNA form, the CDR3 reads TGTGCCAGCAGCCTCGGGACGTCCTGGGGGACCCAGTACTTC. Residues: CASSLGTSWGTQYF.

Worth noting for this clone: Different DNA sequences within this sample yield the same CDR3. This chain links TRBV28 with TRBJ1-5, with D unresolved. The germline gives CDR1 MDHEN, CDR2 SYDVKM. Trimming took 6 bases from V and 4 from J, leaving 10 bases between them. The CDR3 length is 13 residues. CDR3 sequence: CASSPPGNQPQHF. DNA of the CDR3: TGTGCCAGCAGCCCCCCTGGGAATCAGCCCCAGCATTTT.

The CDR3 nucleotides read TGCGCCAGCAGGTACCAAGAGACCCAGTACTTC. Translation gives CASRYQETQYF. The chain carries TRBV10-2 and TRBJ2-5; D is unresolved. Looked up from germline, CDR1 is WSHSY and CDR2 is SAAADI. CDR3 length equals 11 residues. V shed 6 bases and J shed 0 bases, with 2 bases lying between them.